The source of this TCR beta chain is a study of shared clonotypes between healthy human individuals. Some clones are missing from TCRdb's copy, which holds only in-frame ones; the method was immunoSEQ multiplex PCR. The sample holds approximately 2.5 million clones, roughly 93% seen once. As for this clone: Its matching antigen is unknown.

Study results and caveats: Naive CD4 clonotype sharing across a few donors was about 5%. All-four-donor shared clonotypes had higher generation probabilities than non-shared clonotypes did.

Between the trimmed V and J ends, which lost 5 bases and 4 bases, there was a span of 15 bases. CDR3 length: 15 residues. Germline loops: CDR1 SGHAT, CDR2 FQNNGV. The sample was naive CD4+ T cells from PBMCs. The sample's subset: CD45RA+ positively selected. The source of this sequence is a man aged 18 to 29 in good health. Some clones in this sample may be carry-over from other donors' samples. The chain couples TRBV11-2 to TRBJ1-3; D uncertain. In nucleotides, the CDR3 is TGTGCCAGCAGCCAAATAAGGGATCCCGGAAACACCATATATTTT. This gives the protein CASSQIRDPGNTIYF.